The 8 T cell receptor beta chains listed next were all sequenced from one sample in a study of blood T cell repertoires in COVID-19. The assay was immunoSEQ multiplex PCR, and TCRdb's table has in-frame clones only and misses some. The table records 150,000 to 250,000 clones, roughly nine tenths of them present only once. Sequenced input: PBMCs or T cells enriched from blood (not recorded which). Receptors originate from a woman in her twenties or thirties who had recovered from COVID-19.

The rearrangement joins TRBV9 to TRBJ2-2; a weak D match, TRBD2 (6 bases). The V gene lost 0 bases and the J gene lost 4 bases, with 13 bases spanning the gap. Germline-derived CDR1 and CDR2 are SGDLS and YYNGEE. The CDR3 is 16 amino acids. The DNA for the CDR3 is TGTGCCAGCAGCGTAGCCGGGGGTTGGGTCACCGGGGAGCTGTTTTTT. Protein product: CASSVAGGWVTGELFF. Combining the CDR3 with reference TRBV9 and TRBJ2-2 gives the whole variable domain DSGVTQTPKHLITATGQRVTLRCSPRSGDLSVYWYQQSLDQGLQFLIQYYNGEERAKGNILERFSAQQFPDLHSELNLSSLELGDSALYFCASSVAGGWVTGELFFGEGSRLTVL.

The rearrangement uses TRBV4-3 and TRBJ1-3, with D uncertain. Germline V gene sequence: CDR1 LGHNA, CDR2 YSLEER. The CDR3 loop spans 14 amino acids. Trimming left V 4 bases short and J 0 bases short, with 7 bases between. In nucleotides, the CDR3 is TGCGCCAGCAGCCCACAGAGCTCTGGAAACACCATATATTTT. Encoded protein: CASSPQSSGNTIYF.

The chain carries TRBV29-1 and TRBJ1-1, with D possibly being TRBD1 (6 bases). V was shortened by 4 bases and J by 10 bases, with 13 bases between the two germline ends. CDR1 is SQVTM, CDR2 ANQGSEA, per germline. This CDR3 spans 11 amino acids. In DNA, the CDR3 is TGCAGCGTTGGGACAGACCTGGGAGCTTTCTTT. Its translation is CSVGTDLGAFF. The complete variable domain, with remaining parts taken from reference TRBV29-1 and TRBJ1-1, reads SAVISQKPSRDICQRGTSLTIQCQVDSQVTMMFWYRQQPGQSLTLIATANQGSEATYESGFVIDKFPISRPNLTFSTLTVSNMSPEDSSIYLCSVGTDLGAFFGQGTRLTVV.

V usage is TRBV11-2 and J usage is TRBJ1-2; D call uncertain. The CDR3 is made up of 14 amino acids. The V end lost 5 bases, the J end lost 8 bases, and 18 bases lay between the germline ends. Germline V gene data show CDR1 as SGHAT and CDR2 as FQNNGV. This chain's CDR3 is CASSNPYLSDGYTF. Written as DNA, the CDR3 is TGTGCCAGCAGCAACCCCTACTTAAGCGACGGCTACACCTTC.

The chain carries TRBV7-2 and TRBJ2-3, with a weak D call TRBD2 (6 bases). The ends were cut back, 0 bases at V and 2 bases at J, with 12 bases in the middle. The CDR3 spans 16 residues. Germline lookup yields CDR1 SGHTA and CDR2 FQGNSA. DNA of the CDR3: TGTGCCAGCAGCTTAGCTGGGGAGGTACCCACAGATACGCAGTATTTT. Encoded protein: CASSLAGEVPTDTQYF.

V usage is TRBV3-1 (or the pseudogene TRBV3-2) and J usage is TRBJ2-3; D not resolved. Between the trimmed V and J ends, which lost 3 bases and 7 bases, there was a span of 14 bases. The V gene's germline CDR1 is LGHDT and CDR2 YNNKEL (reference sequence). The CDR3 has 14 residues. The CDR3 DNA follows: TGTGCCAGCAGCCAGGGCCGACAACGGCATACGCAGTATTTT. It yields the protein CASSQGRQRHTQYF.

This clone has a count of ten or more. V usage is TRBV12-5 and J usage is TRBJ1-1, with D tentatively TRBD1 (6 bases). In germline, CDR1 is LGHNT, CDR2 FRNRAP. The V end lost 2 bases, the J end lost 3 bases, and 13 bases lay between the germline ends. The CDR3 is 15 amino acids. The CDR3 DNA is TGTGCTAGTGGTTTGCCCCAGGGGTTCGACACTGAAGCTTTCTTT. It translates to CASGLPQGFDTEAFF.

This chain links TRBV19 with TRBJ2-1; 7 bases are shared with TRBD2. Trimming at V came to 3 bases and at J to 10 bases, leaving 12 bases not matched to a gene. The CDR3 spans 15 residues. The germline CDR1 and CDR2 sequences are LNHDA and SQIVND (reference sequence). The CDR3, as DNA: TGTGCCAGTAGTATTCCGGGGGGTTCAAATAGGGAGCAGTTCTTC. Translation: CASSIPGGSNREQFF.